The rows below give T cell receptor beta chains drawn from one sample of a study of CD8 T cells in Susac syndrome. TCRdb passed the immunoSEQ multiplex PCR reads through MiXCR, listing each CDR3 protein once. The profile covers a few hundred thousand distinct CDR3 sequences, with approximately 89% appearing a single time and under 0.15% taken by the ten largest. Sequenced input: CD8+ T cells from PBMCs. The receptors derive from a human donor with multiple sclerosis. CDR3s include the opening cysteine and the closing phenylalanine or tryptophan. A D gene is named only where the DNA matches it firmly. Expanded clones are given a class, and other clones once, few, many or no size at all.

clone size	V gene	CDR3 length	J gene	D gene	CDR3 DNA	CDR3 protein
NA	TRBV12-3/TRBV12-4	14	TRBJ2-3	TRBD1	TGTGCCAGCAGTATGACAGGGGTGACAGATACGCAGTATTTT	CASSMTGVTDTQYF
NA	TRBV11-2	14	TRBJ2-4	TRBD1	TGTGCCAGCAGACCAGGGGGCGGAGAAAACATTCAGTACTTC	CASRPGGGENIQYF
NA	TRBV6-1	15	TRBJ2-2	NA	TGTGCCAGCAGTGGATCAGGGGATAATGCCGGGGAGCTGTTTTTT	CASSGSGDNAGELFF
NA	TRBV27	16	TRBJ2-7	TRBD2	TGTGCCAGCAGTTCGCCTATCGGGGGGAGGGCCTACGAGCAGTACTTC	CASSSPIGGRAYEQYF
NA	TRBV4-1	16	TRBJ2-1	TRBD2	TGCGCCAGCAGCCAAGATCTAAGCGGGAGTCGCCGTGAGCAGTTCTTC	CASSQDLSGSRREQFF
NA	TRBV7-2	15	TRBJ1-1	NA	TGTGCCAGCAGAAGTAGCCAGGGGAGGTGGACTGAAGCTTTCTTT	CASRSSQGRWTEAFF
NA	TRBV6-4	15	TRBJ2-2	TRBD1	TGTGCCAGCAGTCCAGGACAGGGTGGGCCCGGGGAGCTGTTTTTT	CASSPGQGGPGELFF
once	TRBV28	15	TRBJ2-5	NA	TGTGCCAGCAGTCTGCAGGGAGAGGCGCAAGAGACCCAGTACTTC	CASSLQGEAQETQYF
NA	TRBV20-1	14	TRBJ2-7	TRBD2	TGCAGTGCTAGAGGAAGAGCGGGAGGTGGCGAGCAGTACTTC	CSARGRAGGGEQYF
few	TRBV3-1	12	TRBJ2-1	NA	TGTGCCAGCAGCCCTTATAGGGGTGAGCAGTTCTTC	CASSPYRGEQFF
NA	TRBV29-1	13	TRBJ1-4	NA	TGCAGCGTCCTAACAGGGTCTGGAGAAAAACTGTTTTTT	CSVLTGSGEKLFF
NA	TRBV18	12	TRBJ1-5	TRBD1	TGTGCCAGCTCCACAGGGGGCCAGCCCCAGCATTTT	CASSTGGQPQHF
NA	TRBV30	12	TRBJ2-1	NA	TGTGCCTGCCTGCTATACAACAATGAGCAGTTCTTC	CACLLYNNEQFF
NA	TRBV6-1	15	TRBJ1-1	NA	TGTGCCAGCAGTGAAACCGGGTCCGGTTACACTGAAGCTTTCTTT	CASSETGSGYTEAFF
NA	TRBV27	14	TRBJ2-7	NA	TGTGCCAGCAGTTTCCTCGCGGCCTCCTACGAGCAGTACTTC	CASSFLAASYEQYF
NA	TRBV3-1	15	TRBJ2-1	NA	TGTGCCAGCAGCCAAGAGCCTGAGGTTGGGGGTGAGCAGTTCTTC	CASSQEPEVGGEQFF
NA	TRBV2	15	TRBJ2-5	TRBD2	TGTGCCAGCAGTGAAAGGACTAGCGGGGAAGAGACCCAGTACTTC	CASSERTSGEETQYF
NA	TRBV29-1	12	TRBJ1-1	TRBD1	TGCAGCGTTGTGACAGGGGGCACTGAAGCTTTCTTT	CSVVTGGTEAFF
few	TRBV6-2/TRBV6-3	13	TRBJ1-2	NA	TGTGCCAGCAGTTACTCCAGCACCTATGGCTACACCTTC	CASSYSSTYGYTF
few	TRBV6-1	12	TRBJ2-7	TRBD1	TGTGCCGCCCGGACAGGAGCCTACGAGCAGTACTTC	CAARTGAYEQYF
NA	TRBV2	14	TRBJ2-5	NA	TGTGCCAGCAGTGACGGCCCGATGTTTCAGACCCAGTACTTC	CASSDGPMFQTQYF
NA	TRBV4-1	13	TRBJ1-1	NA	TGCGCCAGCAGCCAAGTAACTAACACTGAAGCTTTCTTT	CASSQVTNTEAFF
NA	TRBV6-2/TRBV6-3	15	TRBJ2-1	TRBD2	TGTGCCAGCAGTGTAATGGCGGGAGGACCGGGAGAGCAGTTCTTC	CASSVMAGGPGEQFF
NA	TRBV7-8	12	TRBJ2-7	NA	TGTGCCAGCAGTCTTAAGGTGGGCGAGCAGTACTTC	CASSLKVGEQYF
once	TRBV4-1	14	TRBJ1-5	NA	TGCGCCAGCAGCCAAGTACATTTAGGTCAGCCCCAGCATTTT	CASSQVHLGQPQHF
NA	TRBV2	17	TRBJ2-3	NA	TGTGCCAGCAGTGAGTACTTTGGGGGAGACTTCACGGATACGCAGTATTTT	CASSEYFGGDFTDTQYF
NA	TRBV28	16	TRBJ2-5	NA	TGTGCCAGCAGTTCCCCACTGCAGGGGAACGGTGAGACCCAGTACTTC	CASSSPLQGNGETQYF
NA	TRBV28	14	TRBJ1-5	TRBD1	TGTGCCAGCAGATTAGGGGGCATGGGTCAGCCCCAGCATTTT	CASRLGGMGQPQHF
NA	TRBV2	13	TRBJ2-5	NA	TGTGCCAGTTATATCGGTTATCTGGGGACCCAGTACTTC	CASYIGYLGTQYF
NA	TRBV5-1	15	TRBJ1-5	NA	TGCGCCAGCAGCTTGTGGGGAGATGGCAATCAGCCCCAGCATTTT	CASSLWGDGNQPQHF
NA	TRBV10-3	11	TRBJ2-7	NA	TGTGCCATCGGGCCTGGGGCCGAGCAGTACTTC	CAIGPGAEQYF
NA	TRBV12-3/TRBV12-4	18	TRBJ2-1	NA	TGTGCCAGCAGTTTTAGGGTCGAAAAAAGATTCTCCTACAATGAGCAGTTCTTC	CASSFRVEKRFSYNEQFF
NA	TRBV28	14	TRBJ1-2	NA	TGTGCCAGCAGTGGCCGGGAGAAACTTGGAGGCTACACCTTC	CASSGREKLGGYTF
NA	TRBV6-1	14	TRBJ1-4	NA	TGTGCCAGCAGATGGACTGCGGGGGATGAAAAACTGTTTTTT	CASRWTAGDEKLFF
NA	TRBV5-4	13	TRBJ1-2	NA	TGTGCCAGCAGCTTTGCAGGCGGGTATGGCTACACCTTC	CASSFAGGYGYTF
NA	TRBV14	17	TRBJ2-1	TRBD1	TGTGCCAGCAGCCAAGGGCTTTGGACAGGGGTAGGAGATGAGCAGTTCTTC	CASSQGLWTGVGDEQFF
NA	TRBV28	11	TRBJ2-7	NA	TGTGCCAGCAGCTTAGGTCCCGAGCAGTACTTC	CASSLGPEQYF
few	TRBV13	15	TRBJ2-1	TRBD2	TGTGCCAGCAGCCTAGCGGAAAGCTCCTACAATGAGCAGTTCTTC	CASSLAESSYNEQFF
NA	TRBV13	13	TRBJ1-2	TRBD1	TGTGCCAGCAGCATGGACAGGGAATACGGCTACACCTTC	CASSMDREYGYTF
NA	TRBV7-2	16	TRBJ2-7	NA	TGTGCCAGCAGCTTGGTTTCACGGGTACGAGACTACGAGCAGTACTTC	CASSLVSRVRDYEQYF
once	TRBV12-3/TRBV12-4	20	TRBJ2-1	NA	TGTGCCAGCAGTGTTACTCCGGGGACAGGGTTGCGGGAGGGCCTACCTGAGCAGTTCTTC	CASSVTPGTGLREGLPEQFF
NA	TRBV4-1	15	TRBJ2-1	NA	TGCGCCAGCAGCCAAGATAAGGGAGTAGGAAATGAGCAGTTCTTC	CASSQDKGVGNEQFF
NA	TRBV20-1	15	TRBJ2-7	TRBD1	TGCAGTGCTAGTAACCCGGGACAGGGGACCTACGAGCAGTACTTC	CSASNPGQGTYEQYF
NA	TRBV12-3/TRBV12-4	15	TRBJ1-2	TRBD1	TGTGCCAGCAGTTTCGGGACAGGGTCATTCTATGGCTACACCTTC	CASSFGTGSFYGYTF
NA	TRBV30	12	TRBJ2-1	NA	TGTGCCTGGAGTATCGCTTACAATGAGCAGTTCTTC	CAWSIAYNEQFF
NA	TRBV6-5	15	TRBJ2-3	NA	TGTGCCAGCAGTTACTCGGGACTGCGCACAGATACGCAGTATTTT	CASSYSGLRTDTQYF
NA	TRBV12-3/TRBV12-4	13	TRBJ2-3	TRBD2	TGTGCCAGCAGGGGGGGGGAAAAAGATACGCAGTATTTT	CASRGGEKDTQYF
NA	TRBV25-1	14	TRBJ2-4	TRBD2	TGTGCCAGCAGTCCACCGGGACTAGTAGACATTCAGTACTTC	CASSPPGLVDIQYF
NA	TRBV4-1	14	TRBJ2-2	TRBD2	TGCGCCAGCAGCCAAATGCGGGGGGCGGCGGAGCTGTTTTTT	CASSQMRGAAELFF
NA	TRBV30	13	TRBJ2-1	NA	TGTGCCTGGAGTACTGCAGCGTACAATGAGCAGTTCTTC	CAWSTAAYNEQFF
NA	TRBV6-5	18	TRBJ2-5	NA	TGTGCCAGCAGTTACTCGGGCCACAACAGGGATAATGAAGAGACCCAGTACTTC	CASSYSGHNRDNEETQYF
NA	TRBV5-1	15	TRBJ2-7	TRBD2	TGCGCCAGCAGCTTGAACAGCGGGAGGTCCTACGAGCAGTACTTC	CASSLNSGRSYEQYF